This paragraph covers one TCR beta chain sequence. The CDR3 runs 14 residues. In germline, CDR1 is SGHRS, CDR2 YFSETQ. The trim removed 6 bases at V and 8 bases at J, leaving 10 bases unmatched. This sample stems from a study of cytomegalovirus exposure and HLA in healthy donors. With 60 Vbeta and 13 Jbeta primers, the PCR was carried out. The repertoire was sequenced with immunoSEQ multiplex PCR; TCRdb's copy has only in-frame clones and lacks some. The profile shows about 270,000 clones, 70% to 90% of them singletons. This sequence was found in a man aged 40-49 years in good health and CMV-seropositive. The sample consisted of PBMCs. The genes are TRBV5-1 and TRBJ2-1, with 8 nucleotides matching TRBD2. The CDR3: CASTLAEEVDEQFF. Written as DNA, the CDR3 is TGCGCCAGCACACTAGCGGAAGAAGTAGATGAGCAGTTCTTC.